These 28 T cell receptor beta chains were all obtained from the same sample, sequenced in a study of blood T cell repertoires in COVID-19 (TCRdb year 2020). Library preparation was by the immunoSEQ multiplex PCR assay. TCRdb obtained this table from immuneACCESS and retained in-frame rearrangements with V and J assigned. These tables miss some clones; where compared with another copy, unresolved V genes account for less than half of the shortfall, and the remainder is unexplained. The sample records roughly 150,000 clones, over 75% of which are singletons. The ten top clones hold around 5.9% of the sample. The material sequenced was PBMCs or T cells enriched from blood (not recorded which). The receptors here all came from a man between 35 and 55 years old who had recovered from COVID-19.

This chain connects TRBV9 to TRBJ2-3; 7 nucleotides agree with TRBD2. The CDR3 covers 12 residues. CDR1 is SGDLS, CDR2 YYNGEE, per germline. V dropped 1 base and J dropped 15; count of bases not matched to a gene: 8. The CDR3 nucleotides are TGTGCCAGCAGCGTAAACGCGGGGGTACACTATTTT. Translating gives CASSVNAGVHYF.

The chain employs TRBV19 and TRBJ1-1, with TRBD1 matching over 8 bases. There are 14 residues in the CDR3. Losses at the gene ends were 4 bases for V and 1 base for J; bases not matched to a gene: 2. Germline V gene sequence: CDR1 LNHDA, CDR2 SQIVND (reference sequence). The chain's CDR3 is CASSNTGGNTEAFF. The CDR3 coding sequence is TGTGCCAGTAGTAACACAGGGGGGAACACTGAAGCTTTCTTT.

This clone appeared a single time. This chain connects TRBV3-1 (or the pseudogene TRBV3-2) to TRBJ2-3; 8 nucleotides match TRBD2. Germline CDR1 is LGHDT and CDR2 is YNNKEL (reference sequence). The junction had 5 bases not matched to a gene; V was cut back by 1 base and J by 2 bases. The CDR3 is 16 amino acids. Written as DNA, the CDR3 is TGTGCCAGCAGCCAAGCTATGCGGGGGGCCACAGATACGCAGTATTTT. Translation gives CASSQAMRGATDTQYF.

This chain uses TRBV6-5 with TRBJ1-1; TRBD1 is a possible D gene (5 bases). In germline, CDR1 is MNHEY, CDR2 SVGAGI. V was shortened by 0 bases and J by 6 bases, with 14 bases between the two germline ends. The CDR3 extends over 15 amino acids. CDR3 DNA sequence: TGTGCCAGCAGTTACTCGTGGGGGGGGGTCTCTGAAGCTTTCTTT. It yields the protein CASSYSWGGVSEAFF.

The CDR3 loop reads CAVGGQSTDTQYF. The CDR3 bases are TGTGCCGTGGGGGGACAGAGCACAGATACGCAGTATTTT. This rearrangement joins TRBV10-3 to TRBJ2-3; D is possibly TRBD1 (7 bases). CDR3 length: 13 residues. Germline V gives CDR1 ENHRY, CDR2 SYGVKD. Trimming took off 11 bases at V and 0 bases at J, with 12 bases between the two ends.

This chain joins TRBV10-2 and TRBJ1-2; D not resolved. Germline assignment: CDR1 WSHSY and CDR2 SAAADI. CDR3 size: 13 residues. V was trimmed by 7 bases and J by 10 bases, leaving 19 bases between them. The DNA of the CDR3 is TGCGCCAGCAAGGGAGCACTGCAGTCCCCCTACACCTTC. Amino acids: CASKGALQSPYTF.

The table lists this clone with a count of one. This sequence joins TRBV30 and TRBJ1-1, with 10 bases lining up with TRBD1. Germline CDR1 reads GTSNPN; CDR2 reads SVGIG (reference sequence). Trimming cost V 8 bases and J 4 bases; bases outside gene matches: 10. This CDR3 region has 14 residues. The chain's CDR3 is CAATRGTGVTEAFF. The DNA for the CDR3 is TGTGCCGCAACCAGGGGGACAGGGGTCACTGAAGCTTTCTTT.

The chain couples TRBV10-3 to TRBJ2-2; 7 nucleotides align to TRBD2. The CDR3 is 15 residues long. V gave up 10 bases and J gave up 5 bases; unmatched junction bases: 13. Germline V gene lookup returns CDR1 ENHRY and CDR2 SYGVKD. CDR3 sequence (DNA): TGTGCCACAGGACCGAATACGGGGGGAACCGGGGAGCTGTTTTTT. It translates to CATGPNTGGTGELFF.

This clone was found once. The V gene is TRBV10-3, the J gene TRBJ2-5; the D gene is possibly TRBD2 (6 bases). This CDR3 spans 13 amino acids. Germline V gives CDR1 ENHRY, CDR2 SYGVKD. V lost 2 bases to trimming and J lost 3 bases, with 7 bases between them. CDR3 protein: CAISEPSEETQYF. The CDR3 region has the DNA TGTGCCATCAGTGAGCCTAGCGAAGAGACCCAGTACTTC.

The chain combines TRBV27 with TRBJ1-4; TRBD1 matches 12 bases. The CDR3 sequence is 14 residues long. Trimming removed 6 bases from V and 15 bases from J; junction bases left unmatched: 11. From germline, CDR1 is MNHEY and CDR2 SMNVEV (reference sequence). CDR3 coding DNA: TGTGCCAGCAGGAACCGGGACAGGGGGCAGCAGATGTTTTTT. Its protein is CASRNRDRGQQMFF.

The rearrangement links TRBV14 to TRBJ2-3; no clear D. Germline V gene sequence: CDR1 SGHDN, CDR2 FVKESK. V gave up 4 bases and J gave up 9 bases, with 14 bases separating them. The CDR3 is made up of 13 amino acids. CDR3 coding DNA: TGTGCCAGCAGCCTCCCAGGCTCCAGGACGCAGTATTTT. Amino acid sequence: CASSLPGSRTQYF.

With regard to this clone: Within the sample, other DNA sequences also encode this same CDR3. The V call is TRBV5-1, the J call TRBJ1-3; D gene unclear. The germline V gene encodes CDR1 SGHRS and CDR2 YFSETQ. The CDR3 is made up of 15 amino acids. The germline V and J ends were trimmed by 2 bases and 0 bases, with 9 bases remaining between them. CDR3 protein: CASSLDGSSGNTIYF. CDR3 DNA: TGCGCCAGCAGCTTAGACGGGAGCTCTGGAAACACCATATATTTT.

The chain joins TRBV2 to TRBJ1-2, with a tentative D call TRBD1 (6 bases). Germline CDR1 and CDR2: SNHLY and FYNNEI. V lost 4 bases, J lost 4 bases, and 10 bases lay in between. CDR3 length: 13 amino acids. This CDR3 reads CASSGQVSYGYTF. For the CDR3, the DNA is TGTGCCAGCAGTGGACAGGTCTCCTATGGCTACACCTTC.

CDR3 coding DNA: TGTGCCAGCAGCTTGCTGGGTCTAGGGTGGGAGAATGAAAAACTGTTTTTT. Its translation: CASSLLGLGWENEKLFF. The chain links TRBV11-2 to TRBJ1-4, with no clear D. V gave up 3 bases and J gave up 5 bases, with 19 bases separating them. The V gene's germline CDR1 is SGHAT and CDR2 FQNNGV. CDR3 length: 17 amino acids.

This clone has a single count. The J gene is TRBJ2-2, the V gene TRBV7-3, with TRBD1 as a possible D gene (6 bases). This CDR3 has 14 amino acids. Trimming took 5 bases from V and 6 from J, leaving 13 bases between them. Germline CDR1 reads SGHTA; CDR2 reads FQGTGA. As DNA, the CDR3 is TGTGCCAGCAGCCCCTTTGGGGGCGCCGGGGAGCTGTTTTTT. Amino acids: CASSPFGGAGELFF.

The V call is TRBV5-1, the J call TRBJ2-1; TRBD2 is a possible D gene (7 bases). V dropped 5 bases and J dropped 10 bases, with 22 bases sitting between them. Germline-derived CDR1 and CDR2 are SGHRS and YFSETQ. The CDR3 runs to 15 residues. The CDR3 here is CASRPAGDYRAEQFF. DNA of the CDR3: TGCGCCAGCAGACCGGCAGGGGACTATCGTGCGGAGCAGTTCTTC.

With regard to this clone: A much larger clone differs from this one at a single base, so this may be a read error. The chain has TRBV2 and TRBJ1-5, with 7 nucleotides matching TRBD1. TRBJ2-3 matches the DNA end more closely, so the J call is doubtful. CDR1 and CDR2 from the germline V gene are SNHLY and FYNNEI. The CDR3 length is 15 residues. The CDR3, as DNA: TGTGCCAGCAGTCCGGGACAGTCCCTCAATCAGCCCCAGTATTTT. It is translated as CASSPGQSLNQPQYF.

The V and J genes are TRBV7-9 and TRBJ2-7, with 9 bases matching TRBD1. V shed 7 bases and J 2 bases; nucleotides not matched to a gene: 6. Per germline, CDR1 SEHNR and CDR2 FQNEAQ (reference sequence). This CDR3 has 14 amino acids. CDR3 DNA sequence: TGTGCCAGCATGCGACAGGGGGGAGCCTACGAGCAGTACGTC. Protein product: CASMRQGGAYEQYV.

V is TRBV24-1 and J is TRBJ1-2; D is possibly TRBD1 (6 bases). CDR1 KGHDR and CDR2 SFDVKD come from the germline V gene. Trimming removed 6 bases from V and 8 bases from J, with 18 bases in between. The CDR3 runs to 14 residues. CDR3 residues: CATSRTADFMGYTF. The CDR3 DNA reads TGTGCCACCAGTAGGACAGCCGATTTTATGGGCTACACCTTC.

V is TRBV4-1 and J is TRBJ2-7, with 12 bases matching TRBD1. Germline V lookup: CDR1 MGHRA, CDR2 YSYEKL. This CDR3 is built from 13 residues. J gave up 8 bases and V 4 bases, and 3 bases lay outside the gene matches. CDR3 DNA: TGCGCCAGCAGCCCCGGGACAGGGGGCCAGCAGTACGTC. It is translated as CASSPGTGGQQYV.

CDR3 amino acids: CASSDSTGYGQPQHF. The CDR3 DNA sequence: TGTGCCAGCAGTGATTCTACAGGGTACGGCCAGCCCCAGCATTTT. This chain joins TRBV6-1 and TRBJ1-5; D is possibly TRBD1 (6 bases). This CDR3 has 15 residues. Trimming shortened V by 3 bases and J by 7 bases, and 16 bases separated the two germline ends. Germline V gene data show CDR1 as MNHNS and CDR2 as SASEGT.

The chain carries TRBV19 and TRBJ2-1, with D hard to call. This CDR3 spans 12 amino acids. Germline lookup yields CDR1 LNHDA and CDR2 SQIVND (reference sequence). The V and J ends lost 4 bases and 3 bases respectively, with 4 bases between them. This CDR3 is CASSRGYNEQFF. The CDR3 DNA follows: TGTGCCAGTAGTAGAGGCTACAATGAGCAGTTCTTC.

CDR3 nucleotides: TGTGCCAGCAGTTCACCGGGACAGCGGTCCGAGCAGTACGTC. Its translation is CASSSPGQRSEQYV. The V and J genes are TRBV5-8 and TRBJ2-7; 7 bases are shared with TRBD1. In germline, CDR1 is SGHTS, CDR2 YDEGEE. The CDR3 is 14 amino acids. With 5 bases clipped from V and 6 bases from J, the junction kept 11 bases outside the gene matches.

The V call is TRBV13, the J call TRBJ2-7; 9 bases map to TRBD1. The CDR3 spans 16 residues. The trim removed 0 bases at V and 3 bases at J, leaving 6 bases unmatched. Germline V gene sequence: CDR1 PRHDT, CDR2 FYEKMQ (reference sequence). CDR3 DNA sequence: TGTGCCAGCAGCTTAGGAGGGACAGGGACATTCTACGAGCAGTACGTC. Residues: CASSLGGTGTFYEQYV.

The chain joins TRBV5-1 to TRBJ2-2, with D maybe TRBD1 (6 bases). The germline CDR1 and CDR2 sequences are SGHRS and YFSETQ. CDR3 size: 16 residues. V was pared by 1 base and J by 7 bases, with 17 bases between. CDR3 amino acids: CASSLFSAGVSGELFF. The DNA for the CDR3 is TGCGCCAGCAGCTTGTTTTCGGCAGGGGTCAGCGGGGAGCTGTTTTTT.

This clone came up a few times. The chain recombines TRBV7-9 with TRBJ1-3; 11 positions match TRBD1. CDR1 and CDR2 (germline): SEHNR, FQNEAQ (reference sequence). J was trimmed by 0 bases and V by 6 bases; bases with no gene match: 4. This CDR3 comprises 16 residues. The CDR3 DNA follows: TGTGCCAGCAGTTGGACAGGGGGCGCCTCTGGAAACACCATATATTTT. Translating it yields CASSWTGGASGNTIYF.

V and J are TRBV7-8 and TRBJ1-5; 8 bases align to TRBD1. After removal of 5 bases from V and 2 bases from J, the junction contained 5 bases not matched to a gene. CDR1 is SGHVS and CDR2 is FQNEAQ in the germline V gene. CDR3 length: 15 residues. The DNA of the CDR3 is TGTGCCAGCAGCATACAGGGGGTCGGCAATCAGCCCCAGCATTTT. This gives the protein CASSIQGVGNQPQHF.

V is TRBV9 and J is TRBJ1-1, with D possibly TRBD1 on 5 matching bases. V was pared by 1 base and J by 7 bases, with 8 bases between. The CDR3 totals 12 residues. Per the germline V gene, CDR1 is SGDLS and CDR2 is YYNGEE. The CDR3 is CASSVTQDEAFF. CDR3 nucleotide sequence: TGTGCCAGCAGCGTAACACAGGATGAAGCTTTCTTT.